Listed below are T cell receptor beta chains from one sample, sequenced in a study of T-cell reconstitution after alpha-beta-depleted transplantation in children. TCRdb analysed the PCR reads with MiXCR anew, one entry per CDR3 protein. The sample holds some 220,000 distinct CDR3 sequences, about 9.5% seen once. The material sequenced was PBMCs from the stem cell graft donor, taken from the stem cell graft. The receptors shown here come from a human donor who donated a stem cell graft to a child with acute lymphoblastic leukemia. CDR3s include the opening cysteine and the closing phenylalanine or tryptophan. Fields, in order: V gene, J gene, clone size, D gene, CDR3 protein, CDR3 DNA. D genes are given only for firm matches. Clone size, where shown, is once, few, many, or a class for clones that have expanded.

>TRBV5-1|TRBJ2-3|-|-
CASSLALGMGGVDTQYF
-
>TRBV20-1|TRBJ1-5|-|-
CAVGGPSNQPQHF
TGCGCGGTCGGGGGTCCTAGCAATCAGCCCCAGCATTTT
>TRBV5-1|TRBJ1-5|many|-
CASSLDGFNQPQHF
TGCGCCAGCAGCTTGGATGGTTTCAATCAGCCCCAGCATTTT
>TRBV13|TRBJ2-1|many|-
CASSLVSGNNEQFF
TGTGCCAGCAGCTTAGTCTCCGGTAACAATGAGCAGTTCTTC
>TRBV25-1|TRBJ2-5|-|-
CASSEGADNWTQYF
TGTGCCAGCAGTGAGGGGGCGGACAATTGGACCCAGTACTTC
>TRBV4-2|TRBJ2-7|many|-
CASSQAWGEAYEQYF
TGTGCCAGCAGCCAAGCGTGGGGGGAGGCCTACGAGCAGTACTTC
>TRBV2|TRBJ1-5|few|-
CASRGGLRSNQPQHF
TGTGCCAGCAGAGGGGGGCTGCGGTCCAATCAGCCCCAGCATTTT
>TRBV12-3/TRBV12-4|TRBJ1-5|-|TRBD1
CASSLRRDSFQPQHF
TGTGCCAGCAGTTTACGCCGGGACAGTTTTCAGCCCCAGCATTTT
>TRBV5-1|TRBJ2-1|few|-
CASSPGTLSGNEQFF
TGCGCCAGCAGCCCGGGGACATTATCGGGCAATGAGCAGTTCTTC
>TRBV11-2|TRBJ2-2|few|-
CASSLEGGANTGELFF
TGTGCCAGCAGCTTAGAAGGGGGGGCGAACACCGGGGAGCTGTTTTTT
>TRBV7-2|TRBJ2-2|many|TRBD2
CASRKDSGGTGELFF
TGTGCCAGCAGGAAAGATAGCGGGGGCACCGGGGAGCTGTTTTTT
>TRBV7-8|TRBJ2-2|few|-
CAQGWEDTGELFF
TGTGCCCAAGGGTGGGAGGACACCGGGGAGCTGTTTTTT
>TRBV4-1|TRBJ2-3|many|-
CASSQERGTDTQYF
TGCGCCAGCAGCCAAGAGCGGGGCACAGATACGCAGTATTTT
>TRBV27|TRBJ2-3|once|TRBD1
CASSLSGQGLTDTQYF
TGTGCCAGCAGTTTATCGGGACAGGGATTAACAGATACGCAGTATTTT
>TRBV12-3/TRBV12-4|TRBJ1-4|-|TRBD1
CASSISGGEKLFF
TGTGCCAGCAGCATTTCAGGGGGGGAAAAACTGTTTTTT
>TRBV5-1|TRBJ1-2|few|-
CASSQQSNYGYTF
TGCGCCAGCAGCCAGCAATCAAACTATGGCTACACCTTC
>TRBV30|TRBJ1-5|-|-
CAWTSRSGSAQHF
TGTGCCTGGACCTCCCGCTCAGGGTCGGCCCAGCATTTT
>TRBV5-1|TRBJ1-5|many|-
CASSLDPDQPQHF
TGCGCCAGCAGCCTGGATCCGGATCAGCCCCAGCATTTT
>TRBV5-1|TRBJ2-1|many|TRBD2
CASSLAGGVAYNEQFF
TGCGCCAGCAGCTTGGCCGGGGGGGTGGCCTACAATGAGCAGTTCTTC
>TRBV20-1|TRBJ2-7|many|TRBD1
CSAKNRGRNPHEQYF
TGCAGTGCTAAAAATAGGGGGCGAAACCCCCACGAGCAGTACTTC
>TRBV20-1|TRBJ1-4|many|-
CSARDITEEKLFF
TGCAGTGCTAGAGACATAACAGAAGAAAAACTGTTTTTT
>TRBV11-2|TRBJ2-7|few|-
CASSRVGANYEQYF
TGTGCCAGCAGCCGGGTTGGGGCTAACTACGAGCAGTACTTC
>TRBV12-3/TRBV12-4|TRBJ2-7|few|-
CASRGQYYEQYF
TGTGCCAGCAGAGGACAGTACTACGAGCAGTACTTC
>TRBV29-1|TRBJ2-1|few|TRBD1
CSGFGQGAFALQEQFF
TGCAGCGGATTCGGACAGGGGGCTTTTGCCCTACAAGAGCAGTTCTTC
>TRBV6-1|TRBJ2-3|-|TRBD2
CASSEGTRTNTQYF
TGTGCCAGCAGTGAAGGGACTAGGACTAATACGCAGTATTTT
>TRBV12-3/TRBV12-4|TRBJ2-5|-|-
CASSANLGETQYF
TGTGCCAGCAGTGCCAACCTGGGGGAGACCCAGTACTTC
>TRBV6-1|TRBJ2-5|few|-
CVMAWGDGQETQYF
TGTGTCATGGCATGGGGGGACGGCCAAGAGACCCAGTACTTC
>TRBV5-5|TRBJ2-5|many|-
CASQTWGQETQYF
TGTGCCAGTCAGACGTGGGGGCAAGAGACCCAGTACTTC
>TRBV18|TRBJ1-1|few|-
CASSQLDSSTEAFF
TGTGCCAGCTCACAATTAGACAGTTCCACTGAAGCTTTCTTT
>TRBV6-2/TRBV6-3|TRBJ1-1|many|-
CASSIDPAGNEAFF
TGTGCCAGCAGTATAGACCCGGCCGGGAACGAAGCTTTCTTT
>TRBV14|TRBJ1-2|-|-
CASSQDISLGYTF
TGTGCCAGCAGCCAAGATATCTCGCTGGGCTACACCTTC
>TRBV28|TRBJ2-1|many|TRBD1
CASRRSVGDRASAEQFF
TGTGCCAGCAGACGAAGCGTTGGGGACAGGGCTTCGGCTGAGCAGTTCTTC
>TRBV11-1|TRBJ1-4|-|-
CASSPHLGAGEGNEKLFF
TGTGCCAGCAGCCCGCACCTCGGGGCAGGGGAAGGAAATGAAAAACTGTTTTTT
>TRBV5-1|TRBJ2-7|few|TRBD1
CASSTTGQGNSYEQYF
TGCGCCAGCAGTACGACTGGACAGGGCAACTCCTACGAGCAGTACTTC
>TRBV5-1|TRBJ2-7|few|TRBD2
CASSSSGGSFGEQYF
TGCGCCAGCAGCTCTAGCGGGGGAAGCTTCGGCGAGCAGTACTTC
>TRBV10-2|TRBJ1-1|-|TRBD1
CASSERGRETEAFF
TGCGCCAGCAGTGAGAGGGGGCGTGAGACTGAAGCTTTCTTT
>TRBV3-1|TRBJ1-1|many|-
CASSQVRPSTEAFF
TGTGCCAGCAGCCAAGTCCGCCCGAGCACTGAAGCTTTCTTT
>TRBV3-1|TRBJ2-1|few|-
CASSQESRAANEQFF
TGTGCCAGCAGCCAAGAGTCGCGAGCGGCCAATGAGCAGTTCTTC
>TRBV6-5|TRBJ2-1|many|-
CASRTSTNPSSNEQFF
TGTGCCAGCAGAACATCGACTAACCCTTCCTCCAATGAGCAGTTCTTC
>TRBV15|TRBJ2-1|many|-
CATHSDTTYNEQFF
TGTGCCACCCACTCCGACACAACCTACAATGAGCAGTTCTTC
>TRBV15|TRBJ2-2|many|TRBD2
CATSRERGLNTGELFF
TGTGCCACCAGCCGGGAGCGGGGTCTTAACACCGGGGAGCTGTTTTTT
>TRBV12-3/TRBV12-4|TRBJ2-1|few|TRBD2
CASSSGTSGAYNEQFF
TGTGCCAGCAGTTCCGGGACTAGCGGGGCCTACAATGAGCAGTTCTTC
>TRBV5-1|TRBJ1-1|-|-
CASTLTGGNTEAFF
TGCGCCAGCACCCTGACGGGGGGGAACACTGAAGCTTTCTTT
>TRBV29-1|TRBJ1-1|few|TRBD1
CSVDSAGGGTEAFF
TGCAGCGTTGATAGCGCAGGGGGAGGCACTGAAGCTTTCTTT
>TRBV7-9|TRBJ1-1|-|-
CASSLSALNTEAFF
TGTGCCAGCAGCTTATCCGCACTGAACACTGAAGCTTTCTTT
>TRBV7-9|TRBJ1-1|-|-
CASSLTPPAGNTEAFF
TGTGCCAGCAGCTTAACGCCCCCCGCGGGTAACACTGAAGCTTTCTTT
>TRBV11-2|TRBJ2-3|-|TRBD2
CASSLRPGLAGPQNTDTQYF
TGTGCCAGCAGCCTCCGCCCGGGACTAGCGGGGCCCCAAAACACAGATACGCAGTATTTT
>TRBV11-1|TRBJ1-6|many|-
CASSPPAADLSSYNSPLHF
TGTGCCAGCAGTCCCCCCGCGGCCGACTTGAGCTCCTATAATTCACCCCTCCACTTT
>TRBV6-1|TRBJ2-1|many|TRBD2
CASSRVRGGDEQFF
TGTGCCAGCAGTCGTGTGCGGGGGGGCGATGAGCAGTTCTTC
>TRBV5-6|TRBJ2-2|few|-
CASRRWTGSTTGELFF
TGTGCCAGCAGACGGTGGACGGGGAGCACCACCGGGGAGCTGTTTTTT
>TRBV3-1|TRBJ2-2|many|-
CASSPPGAGVFGELFF
TGTGCCAGCAGCCCGCCGGGGGCGGGGGTGTTCGGGGAGCTGTTTTTT
>TRBV20-1|TRBJ1-5|many|TRBD1
CSARDPGRGSNQPQHF
TGCAGTGCTAGAGATCCCGGCAGGGGGAGCAATCAGCCCCAGCATTTT
>TRBV18|TRBJ2-5|-|-
CASSPNREETQYF
TGTGCCAGCTCACCTAACAGGGAAGAGACCCAGTACTTC
>TRBV5-1|TRBJ1-1|many|-
CASSLALGSTEAFF
TGCGCCAGCAGCTTGGCCCTGGGGAGCACTGAAGCTTTCTTT
>TRBV30|TRBJ2-5|-|TRBD1
CAWSVRTGGGETQYF
TGTGCCTGGAGTGTACGAACAGGGGGCGGGGAGACCCAGTACTTC